This T cell receptor beta chain came from a study of beta chain features in type 1 diabetes. Study-level background: Cell yields, gender and age were similar in healthy donors and patients. Study-level points and caveats: PCR might preferentially amplify shorter templates, equally in patients and controls.

V shed 1 base and J shed 4 bases, with 13 bases lying between them. Germline V CDR1 and CDR2: MGHRA, YSYEKL. The CDR3 length is 15 residues. TCRB transcripts that were expressed got sequenced, as all of the isolated RNA had been reverse transcribed. Profiling relied on immunoSEQ multiplex PCR, and the TCRdb table lists in-frame clones only, not all of them. The data show some 500,000 clones, about 10% seen once. In its sample, this clone was seen a few times. Its cognate antigen is unknown. By way of CD45RO/CCR7/CD25/CD127/CD95/CD27, the CD4+ regulatory, stem cell-like memory, central memory and naive cells were sorted.

Sample: naive CD4+ T cells from blood. The chain joins TRBV4-1 to TRBJ1-2; no reliable D call. The clonotype comes from a woman under 30 in good health. The CDR3 region is CASSQVPVLRYGYTF. For the CDR3, the DNA is TGCGCCAGCAGCCAAGTCCCGGTCCTGCGCTATGGCTACACCTTC.